These 11 T cell receptor beta chains came from one sample sequenced in a study of T cells in Graves' hyperthyroidism and ophthalmopathy. RNA transcripts gave rise to amplified TCR beta CDR3 regions. Initially, a first-round RT-PCR of the TCR CDR3 employed the HTBI primer set. TCRdb redid the calling of the multiplex PCR reads with MiXCR, one entry per CDR3 protein. Seen here are approximately 600,000 distinct CDR3 sequences, about 15% observed once, and the top ten hold about 4.5%. Sequencing was performed on blood. All receptors come from a woman aged 40 to 55 with Graves' ophthalmopathy.

This clonotype was observed at least ten times. This sequence joins TRBV7-8 and TRBJ2-4; perhaps TRBD1 as D (5 bases). V lost 5 bases and J 0 bases, leaving 14 bases between the germline ends. Germline lookup yields CDR1 SGHVS and CDR2 FQNEAQ. The CDR3 is made up of 16 amino acids. The CDR3 sequence is CASSRDRELAKNIQYF. CDR3 DNA sequence: TGTGCCAGCAGCCGAGACAGAGAATTAGCCAAAAACATTCAGTACTTC.

The gene calls are TRBV12-3 or TRBV12-4 and TRBJ2-7, with 10 bases aligning to TRBD1. The V segment lost 1 base and the J segment 4 bases; nucleotides outside the gene matches: 4. This CDR3 comprises 15 residues. CDR3 loop: CASSLGQGAYYEQYF. The CDR3, as DNA: TGTGCCAGCAGTTTAGGACAGGGGGCGTATTACGAGCAGTACTTC.

This clonotype has at least ten counts. The chain is built from TRBV2 and TRBJ1-1; TRBD1 is a possible D gene (5 bases). The CDR3 totals 12 residues. From germline, CDR1 is SNHLY and CDR2 FYNNEI. With 7 bases removed from V and 4 bases from J, the gap between germline ends came to 10 bases. CDR3 nucleotide sequence: TGTGCCAGCATCGGGGGTTCCACTGAAGCTTTCTTT. Translating it yields CASIGGSTEAFF.

This clonotype was seen more than once but under ten times. The rearrangement links TRBV12-3 or TRBV12-4 to TRBJ2-2, with 8 bases aligning to TRBD1. Unmatched junction bases numbered 7, after V lost 3 bases and J lost 4 bases. There are 16 residues in the CDR3. The CDR3 region is CASSFPRTGITGELFF. The CDR3 nucleotides are TGTGCCAGCAGTTTCCCCCGGACAGGGATCACCGGGGAGCTGTTTTTT.

This clonotype was detected ten times or more. The V call is TRBV4-1, the J call TRBJ2-7, with 11 bases that match TRBD2. Germline CDR1 is MGHRA and CDR2 is YSYEKL. This CDR3 comprises 15 residues. V lost 1 base and J lost 7; bases outside the gene matches: 6. The CDR3 nucleotides are TGCGCCAGCAGCCAAGTCGGGCTAGCGGGAGGTGAGCAGTACTTC. Protein product: CASSQVGLAGGEQYF.

The J gene is TRBJ1-1, the V gene TRBV27, with a possible D match to TRBD1 (5 bases). CDR3 length: 15 amino acids. The V end was cut by 7 bases, the J end by 6 bases, with 21 bases between. CDR1 and CDR2 (germline): MNHEY, SMNVEV (reference sequence). The CDR3 DNA reads as TGTGCCAGCACCTATAAACAGGTGTGGAGCGCTGAAGCTTTCTTT. Translated, it gives CASTYKQVWSAEAFF.

This clonotype was recorded at least ten times. The chain employs TRBV20-1 and TRBJ2-5; TRBD1 is a possible D gene (6 bases). Germline CDR1 is DFQATT and CDR2 is SNEGSKA (reference sequence). The germline V and J ends were trimmed by 8 bases and 2 bases, with 12 bases remaining between them. The CDR3 loop spans 12 amino acids. CDR3 sequence (DNA): TGCAGTATCGACAGGACGCAAGAGACCCAGTACTTC. It yields the protein CSIDRTQETQYF.

This clonotype was counted only a few times. Written as DNA, the CDR3 is TGTGCCAGCAGCTTAGGCGGGGTAAGCAATCAGCCCCAGCATTTT. This gives the protein CASSLGGVSNQPQHF. The genes are TRBV5-6 and TRBJ1-5, with D unclear. The CDR3 loop spans 15 amino acids. From germline, CDR1 is SGHDT and CDR2 YYEEEE. Trimming pared 2 bases from V and 1 base from J, leaving 10 bases between.

A word on this clonotype: A much larger clone lies one base from this, so it may be a read error. The DNA of the CDR3 is TGTGCCAGCAGCTTAATGGGGGGACAACACTACGAGCAGTACTTC. It translates to CASSLMGGQHYEQYF. The V call is TRBV7-3, the J call TRBJ2-7, with D perhaps assigned TRBD1 or TRBD2 (6 bases each). CDR3 length: 15 residues. Germline CDR1 is SGHTA and CDR2 is FQGTGA. With 1 base removed from V and 3 bases from J, the gap between germline ends came to 13 bases.

This clonotype was picked up a small number of times. V gene TRBV28 combines with J gene TRBJ2-7; TRBD2 agrees at 12 bases. From germline, CDR1 is MDHEN and CDR2 SYDVKM. The CDR3 has 16 residues. Trimming removed 6 bases from V and 0 bases from J; junction bases left unmatched: 6. The CDR3 bases are TGTGCCAGCAGCCCTAGCGGGAGGGCCCACTCCTACGAGCAGTACTTC. This translates into CASSPSGRAHSYEQYF.

This clonotype was detected many times. The rearrangement joins TRBV5-1 to TRBJ2-3, with 7 bases lining up with TRBD1. V was pared by 7 bases and J by 0 bases, with 5 bases of the junction left unmatched. From germline, CDR1 is SGHRS and CDR2 YFSETQ. The CDR3 spans 14 residues. The CDR3 loop reads CASRGQVSTDTQYF. The DNA for the CDR3 is TGCGCCAGCCGCGGACAGGTCAGCACAGATACGCAGTATTTT.